This T cell receptor (beta chain) was recovered during a study of cytomegalovirus exposure and HLA in healthy donors. Findings and caveats of the study: In a later analysis, 17,000 or so TCR beta sequences were associated with HLA alleles at 0.05 false discovery rate. Reports indicated that the classifier achieved high specificity and sensitivity in diagnosing cytomegalovirus status. Highly shared sequence variants in one cluster were likely a sequencing artifact.

As concerns this clone: As yet, its antigen is unknown.

The CDR3 is made up of 14 amino acids. Germline V gives CDR1 MNHNS, CDR2 SASEGT. J gave up 8 bases and V 3 bases, and 6 bases lay outside the gene matches. PCR was performed using 60 Vbeta and 13 Jbeta primers. Repertoires were generated with immunoSEQ multiplex PCR, while TCRdb's copy carries only in-frame clones and drops some. Of approximately 190,000 clones detected, approximately 85% appear once; the ten largest clones hold about 0.8%. The sequenced sample was PBMCs. This chain joins TRBV6-1 and TRBJ2-3; 9 positions match TRBD1. This TCR derives from a woman aged 18-29 years in good health and CMV-seronegative. CDR3 sequence (DNA): TGTGCCAGCAGTGACCGGGACAGGGTAGCTACGCAGTATTTT. Translated: CASSDRDRVATQYF.